The rows below give T cell receptor beta chains drawn from one sample of a study of cytomegalovirus exposure and HLA in healthy donors. Clones were sequenced by immunoSEQ multiplex PCR, and TCRdb holds only the in-frame ones, with some missing. Of about 110,000 clones in the sample, about 79% were seen once. The sequenced material came from PBMCs. The receptors derive from a woman aged 18-29 years in good health and CMV-seropositive. The CDR3 runs from the conserved cysteine through the conserved F or W. A D gene is named only where the DNA matches it firmly. Rows give clone size only sometimes, using once, few, many, or a class for an expanded clone.

j_call | clone_size | v_call | d_call | cdr3_nt | cdr3_aa
TRBJ2-5 | - | TRBV5-8 | - | TGTGCCAGCAGCTTGTCTTCGTCTCGGGAGACCCAGTACTTC | CASSLSSSRETQYF
TRBJ2-7 | - | TRBV5-1 | - | TGCGCCAGCACCCACCTTCAGTCAGGTGGCGACGAGCAGTACTTC | CASTHLQSGGDEQYF
TRBJ1-1 | - | TRBV4-1 | - | TGCGCCAGCAGCCGCTGGGAGGGCGGGATCACTGAAGCTTTCTTT | CASSRWEGGITEAFF
TRBJ2-3 | - | TRBV7-9 | TRBD2 | TGTGCCAGCAGCTTCACTAGCGGAACAGATACGCAGTATTTT | CASSFTSGTDTQYF
TRBJ2-7 | - | TRBV27 | TRBD2 | TGTGCCAGCAGTTTACTAGCGGGAGGGCGCGAGCAGTACTTC | CASSLLAGGREQYF
TRBJ2-2 | - | TRBV6-5 | TRBD1 | TGTGCCAGCAGCGAACAGGGGTTGAACACCGGGGAGCTGTTTTTT | CASSEQGLNTGELFF
TRBJ1-5 | - | TRBV6-5 | - | TGTGCCAGCAGTGCCACAGGGTTCACCCTTCAGCATTTT | CASSATGFTLQHF
TRBJ2-3 | - | TRBV19 | - | TGTGCCAGTAGCCCGACAGGTAACACAGATACGCAGTATTTT | CASSPTGNTDTQYF
TRBJ2-2 | - | TRBV9 | TRBD1 | TGTGCCAGCAGCGTCAGGACAGGGGGCAACACCGGGGAGCTGTTTTTT | CASSVRTGGNTGELFF
TRBJ1-1 | - | TRBV7-9 | TRBD1 | TGTGCCAGCAGCTTAGGTGCAGGGGGCAACACTGAAGCTTTCTTT | CASSLGAGGNTEAFF
TRBJ2-5 | once | TRBV6-6 | TRBD2 | TGTGCCAGCGTACTAGCGGGAGGGTTGGAGACCCAGTACTTC | CASVLAGGLETQYF
TRBJ2-3 | few | TRBV7-6 | - | TGTGCCAGCAGCTTAGCGAGGGACACAGATACGCAGTATTTT | CASSLARDTDTQYF
TRBJ2-7 | - | TRBV7-9 | TRBD1 | TGTGCCATCGAGAGGGGGCCACCCTACGAGCAGTACTTC | CAIERGPPYEQYF
TRBJ1-1 | - | TRBV4-1 | TRBD1 | TGCGCCAGCAGCAAAGACAGGGACACTGAAGCTTTCTTT | CASSKDRDTEAFF
TRBJ2-1 | - | TRBV5-1 | TRBD2 | TGCGCCAGCAGCCCCGCTGGGACTAGGCAGCAGTTCTTC | CASSPAGTRQQFF
TRBJ2-4 | few | TRBV4-1 | - | TGCGCCAGCAGCTTGCCTCCAGGCCTAGCCAAAAACATTCAGTACTTC | CASSLPPGLAKNIQYF
TRBJ2-2 | - | TRBV28 | - | TGTGCCAGCAGTCCTGGCCCGAACACCGGGGAGCTGTTTTTT | CASSPGPNTGELFF
TRBJ2-2 | - | TRBV6-5 | - | TGTGCCAGCAGTTGGACGGGACTCCACACCGGGGAGCTGTTTTTT | CASSWTGLHTGELFF
TRBJ1-1 | - | TRBV5-1 | - | TGCGCCAGCAGCTACCTTTCTGGACAGATGAACACTGAAGCTTTCTTT | CASSYLSGQMNTEAFF
TRBJ2-7 | - | TRBV7-8 | TRBD2 | TGTGCCAGCAGCACTATGGGGGGGAAGTACTTC | CASSTMGGKYF
TRBJ2-1 | - | TRBV30 | TRBD2 | TGTGCCTGGAGTGTACAACTAGCGGGAGACAATGAGCAGTTCTTC | CAWSVQLAGDNEQFF
TRBJ1-1 | - | TRBV4-2 | - | TGTGCCAGCAGCCCGGGACACCAAAACACTGAAGCTTTCTTT | CASSPGHQNTEAFF